The T cell receptor (beta chain) under discussion was sequenced for a study of cytomegalovirus exposure and HLA in healthy donors. In the study overall: The 110 or so validation repertoires used a platform that matched the one used for the approximately 620 first-cohort repertoires, as a later analysis reported.

The protocol was immunoSEQ multiplex PCR, while the TCRdb copy is restricted to in-frame clones and leaves out a portion. The sample comprises approximately 210,000 clones, 85% to 90% of which are singletons, and 2.9% rests with the top ten. The clonotype originates from a woman aged 18-29 years in good health and CMV-seronegative. What was sequenced was PBMCs.

The CDR3 DNA reads TGTGCCAGCAGCGATAGCCCGGAGAGTCCCCTAGCGGGAGTGAACACCGGGGAGCTGTTTTTT. Amino acids: CASSDSPESPLAGVNTGELFF. The V call is TRBV9, the J call TRBJ2-2; 10 bases align to TRBD2. Germline V gene data show CDR1 as SGDLS and CDR2 as YYNGEE. The junction had 18 bases not matched to a gene; V was cut back by 3 bases and J by 1 base. CDR3 length equals 21 residues.